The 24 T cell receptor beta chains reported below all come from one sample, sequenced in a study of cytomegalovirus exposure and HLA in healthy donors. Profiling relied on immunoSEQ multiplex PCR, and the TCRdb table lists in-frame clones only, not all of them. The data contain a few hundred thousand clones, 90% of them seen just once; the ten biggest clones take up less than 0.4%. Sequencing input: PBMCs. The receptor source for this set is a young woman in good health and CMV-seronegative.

CDR3 amino acids: CASSYQGATTGELFF. CDR3 DNA sequence: TGTGCCAGCAGTTATCAGGGGGCGACCACCGGGGAGCTGTTTTTT. The chain is built from TRBV6-6 and TRBJ2-2; TRBD1 matches at 8 bases. The CDR3 has 15 amino acids. Unmatched junction bases numbered 4, after V lost 3 bases and J lost 4 bases. Germline lookup yields CDR1 MNHNY and CDR2 SVGAGI (reference sequence).

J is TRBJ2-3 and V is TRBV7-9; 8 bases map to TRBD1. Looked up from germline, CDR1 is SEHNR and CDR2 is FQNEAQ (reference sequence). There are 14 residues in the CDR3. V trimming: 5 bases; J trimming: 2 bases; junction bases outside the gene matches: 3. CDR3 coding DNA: TGTGCCAGCAGCCCGGGACAGGACACAGATACGCAGTATTTT. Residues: CASSPGQDTDTQYF. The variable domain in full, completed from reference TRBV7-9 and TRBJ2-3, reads DTGVSQNPRHKITKRGQNVTFRCDPISEHNRLYWYRQTLGQGPEFLTYFQNEAQLEKSRLLSDRFSAERPKGSFSTLEIQRTEQGDSAMYLCASSPGQDTDTQYFGPGTRLTVL.

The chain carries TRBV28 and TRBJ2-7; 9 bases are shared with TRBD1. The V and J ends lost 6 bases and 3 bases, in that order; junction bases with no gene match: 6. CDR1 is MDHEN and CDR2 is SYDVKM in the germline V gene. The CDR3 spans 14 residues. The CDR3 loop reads CASSLGTGYYEQYF. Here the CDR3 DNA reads TGTGCCAGCAGCCTCGGGACAGGGTACTACGAGCAGTACTTC.

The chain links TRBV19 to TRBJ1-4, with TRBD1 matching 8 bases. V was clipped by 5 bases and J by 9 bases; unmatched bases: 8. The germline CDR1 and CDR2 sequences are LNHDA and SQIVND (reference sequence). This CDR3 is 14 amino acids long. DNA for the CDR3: TGTGCCAGTAGTTCCGGACAGGGCACAAAAAAACTGTTTTTT. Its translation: CASSSGQGTKKLFF.

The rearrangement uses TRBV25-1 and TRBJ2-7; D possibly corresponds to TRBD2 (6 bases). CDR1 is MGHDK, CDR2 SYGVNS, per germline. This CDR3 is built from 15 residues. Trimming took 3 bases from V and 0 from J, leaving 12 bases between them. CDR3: CASSESGELSYEQYF. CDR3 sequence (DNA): TGTGCCAGCAGTGAGTCGGGGGAGCTCTCCTACGAGCAGTACTTC.

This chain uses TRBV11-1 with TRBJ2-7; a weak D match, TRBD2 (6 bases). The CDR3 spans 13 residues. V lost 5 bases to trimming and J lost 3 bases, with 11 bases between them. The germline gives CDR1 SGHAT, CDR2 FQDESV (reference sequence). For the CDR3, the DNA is TGTGCCAGCAGCGGCTCGACTAGCTACGAGCAGTACGTC. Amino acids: CASSGSTSYEQYV.

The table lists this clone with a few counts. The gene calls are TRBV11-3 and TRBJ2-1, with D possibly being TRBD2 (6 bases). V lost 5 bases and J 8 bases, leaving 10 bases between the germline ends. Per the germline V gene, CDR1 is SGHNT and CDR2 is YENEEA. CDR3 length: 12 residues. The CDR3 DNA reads TGTGCCAGCAGCCGAACGGGGGATGAGCAGTTCTTC. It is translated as CASSRTGDEQFF.

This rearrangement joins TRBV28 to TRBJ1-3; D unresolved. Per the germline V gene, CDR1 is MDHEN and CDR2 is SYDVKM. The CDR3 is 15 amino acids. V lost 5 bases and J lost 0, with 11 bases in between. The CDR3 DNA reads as TGTGCCAGCAGTCCGGACTCCAGCTCTGGAAACACCATATATTTT. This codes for CASSPDSSSGNTIYF.

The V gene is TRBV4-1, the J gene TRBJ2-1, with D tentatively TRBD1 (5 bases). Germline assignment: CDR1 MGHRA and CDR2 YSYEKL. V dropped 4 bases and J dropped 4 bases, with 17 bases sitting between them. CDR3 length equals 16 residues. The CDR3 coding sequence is TGCGCCAGCAGCCCATTTACCCCGACAGATTACAATGAGCAGTTCTTC. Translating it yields CASSPFTPTDYNEQFF.

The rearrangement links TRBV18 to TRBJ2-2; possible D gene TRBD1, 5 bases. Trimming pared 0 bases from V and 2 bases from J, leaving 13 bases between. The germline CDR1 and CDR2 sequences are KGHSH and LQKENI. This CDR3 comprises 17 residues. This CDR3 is CASSPPWQGSNTGELFF. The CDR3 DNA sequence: TGTGCCAGCTCACCACCGTGGCAGGGAAGTAACACCGGGGAGCTGTTTTTT.

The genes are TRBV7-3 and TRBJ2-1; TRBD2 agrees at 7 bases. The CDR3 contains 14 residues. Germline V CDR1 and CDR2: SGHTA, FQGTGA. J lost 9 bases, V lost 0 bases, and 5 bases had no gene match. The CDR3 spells CASSLTMPSGEQFF. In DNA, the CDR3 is TGTGCCAGCAGCTTAACGATGCCTAGCGGTGAGCAGTTCTTC.

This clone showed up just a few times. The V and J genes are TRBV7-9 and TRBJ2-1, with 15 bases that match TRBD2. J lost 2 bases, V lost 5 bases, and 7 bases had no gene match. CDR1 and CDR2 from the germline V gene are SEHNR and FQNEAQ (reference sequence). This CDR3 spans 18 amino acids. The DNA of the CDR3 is TGTGCCAGCAGCCCGGGGACTAGCGGGGGGAGGGCCTACAATGAGCAGTTCTTC. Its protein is CASSPGTSGGRAYNEQFF.

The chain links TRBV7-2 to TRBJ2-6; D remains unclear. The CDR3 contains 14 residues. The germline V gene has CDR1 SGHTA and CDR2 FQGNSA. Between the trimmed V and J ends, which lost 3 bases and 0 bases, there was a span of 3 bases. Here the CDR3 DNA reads TGTGCCAGCAGCTTTAGCTCTGGGGCCAACGTCCTGACTTTC. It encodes CASSFSSGANVLTF.

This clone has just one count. The CDR3 DNA reads as TGTGCCAGCAGCCAAGGACAGGAAGGATGGGGAAAACTGTTTTTT. It specifies CASSQGQEGWGKLFF. The genes are TRBV7-6 and TRBJ1-4; 7 bases are a match to TRBD1. J was trimmed by 10 bases and V by 5 bases; bases with no gene match: 13. The length of the CDR3 is 15 residues. Germline V gene lookup returns CDR1 SGHVS and CDR2 FNYEAQ.

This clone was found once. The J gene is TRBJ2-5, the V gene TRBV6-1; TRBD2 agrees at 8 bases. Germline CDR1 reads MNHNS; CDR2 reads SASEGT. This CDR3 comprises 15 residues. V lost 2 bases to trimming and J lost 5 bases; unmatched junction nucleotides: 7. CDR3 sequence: CASSERGGAGETQYF. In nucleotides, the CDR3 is TGTGCCAGCAGTGAACGGGGGGGCGCGGGGGAGACCCAGTACTTC.

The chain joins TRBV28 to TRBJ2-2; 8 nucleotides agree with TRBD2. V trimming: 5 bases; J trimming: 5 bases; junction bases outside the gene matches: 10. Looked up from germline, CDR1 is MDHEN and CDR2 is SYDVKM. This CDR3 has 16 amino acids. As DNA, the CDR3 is TGTGCCAGCAGTATCTCAGGGACTAGACGGACCGGGGAGCTGTTTTTT. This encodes CASSISGTRRTGELFF. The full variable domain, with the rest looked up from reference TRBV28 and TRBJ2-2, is DVKVTQSSRYLVKRTGEKVFLECVQDMDHENMFWYRQDPGLGLRLIYFSYDVKMKEKGDIPEGYSVSREKKERFSLILESASTNQTSMYLCASSISGTRRTGELFFGEGSRLTVL.

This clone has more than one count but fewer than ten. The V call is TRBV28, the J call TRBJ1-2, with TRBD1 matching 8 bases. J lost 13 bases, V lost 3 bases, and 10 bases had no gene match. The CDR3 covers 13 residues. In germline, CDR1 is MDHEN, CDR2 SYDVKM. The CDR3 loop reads CASSFMQGAAITF. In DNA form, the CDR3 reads TGTGCCAGCAGTTTCATGCAGGGGGCGGCAATCACCTTC.

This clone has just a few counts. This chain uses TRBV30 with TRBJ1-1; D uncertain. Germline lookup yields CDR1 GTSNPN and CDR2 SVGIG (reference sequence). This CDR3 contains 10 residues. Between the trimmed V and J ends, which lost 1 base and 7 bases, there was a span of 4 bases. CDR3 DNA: TGTGCCTGGAGTGCGGGTGAAGCTTTCTTT. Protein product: CAWSAGEAFF. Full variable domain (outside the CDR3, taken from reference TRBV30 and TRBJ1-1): SQTIHQWPATLVQPVGSPLSLECTVEGTSNPNLYWYRQAAGRGLQLLFYSVGIGQISSEVPQNLSASRPQDRQFILSSKKLLLSDSGFYLCAWSAGEAFFGQGTRLTVV.

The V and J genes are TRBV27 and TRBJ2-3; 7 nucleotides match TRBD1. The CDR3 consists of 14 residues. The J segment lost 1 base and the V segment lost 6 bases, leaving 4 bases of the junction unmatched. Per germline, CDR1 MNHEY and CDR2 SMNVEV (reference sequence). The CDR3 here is CASSPGGGTDTQYF. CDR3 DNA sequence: TGTGCCAGCAGCCCAGGGGGAGGCACAGATACGCAGTATTTT.

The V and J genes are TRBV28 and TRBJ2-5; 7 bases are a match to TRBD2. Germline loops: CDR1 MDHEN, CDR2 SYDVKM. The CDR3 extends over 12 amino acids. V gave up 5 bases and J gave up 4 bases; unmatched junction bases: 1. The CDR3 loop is CASSRTRETQYF. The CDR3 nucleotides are TGTGCCAGCAGTCGGACTAGAGAGACCCAGTACTTC. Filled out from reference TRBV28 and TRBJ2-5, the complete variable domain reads DVKVTQSSRYLVKRTGEKVFLECVQDMDHENMFWYRQDPGLGLRLIYFSYDVKMKEKGDIPEGYSVSREKKERFSLILESASTNQTSMYLCASSRTRETQYFGPGTRLLVL.

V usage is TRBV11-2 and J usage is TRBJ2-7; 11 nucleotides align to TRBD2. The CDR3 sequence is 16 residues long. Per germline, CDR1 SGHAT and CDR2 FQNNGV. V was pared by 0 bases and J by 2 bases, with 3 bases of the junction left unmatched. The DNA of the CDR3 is TGTGCCAGCAGCTTAGAAACTAGCGGGGGCACCTACGAGCAGTACTTC. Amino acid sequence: CASSLETSGGTYEQYF.

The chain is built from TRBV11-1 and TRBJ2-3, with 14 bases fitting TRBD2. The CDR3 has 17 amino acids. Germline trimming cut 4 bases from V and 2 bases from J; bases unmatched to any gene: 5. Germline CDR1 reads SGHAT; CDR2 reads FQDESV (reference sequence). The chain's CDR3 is CASSSGTSGGLTDTQYF. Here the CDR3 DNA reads TGTGCCAGCAGCTCAGGGACTAGCGGGGGCCTCACAGATACGCAGTATTTT.

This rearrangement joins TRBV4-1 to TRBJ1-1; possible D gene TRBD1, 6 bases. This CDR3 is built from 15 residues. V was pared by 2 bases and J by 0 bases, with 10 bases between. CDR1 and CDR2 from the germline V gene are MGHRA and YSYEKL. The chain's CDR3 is CASSQQGLMNTEAFF. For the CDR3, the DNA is TGCGCCAGCAGCCAACAGGGGCTAATGAACACTGAAGCTTTCTTT.

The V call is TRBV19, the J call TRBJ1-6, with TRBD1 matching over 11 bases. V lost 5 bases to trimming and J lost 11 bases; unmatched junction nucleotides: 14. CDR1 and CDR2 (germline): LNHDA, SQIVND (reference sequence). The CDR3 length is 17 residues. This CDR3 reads CASSPSPGQGARTPLHF. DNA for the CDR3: TGTGCCAGTAGTCCGTCCCCCGGACAGGGGGCGCGTACACCCCTCCACTTT.